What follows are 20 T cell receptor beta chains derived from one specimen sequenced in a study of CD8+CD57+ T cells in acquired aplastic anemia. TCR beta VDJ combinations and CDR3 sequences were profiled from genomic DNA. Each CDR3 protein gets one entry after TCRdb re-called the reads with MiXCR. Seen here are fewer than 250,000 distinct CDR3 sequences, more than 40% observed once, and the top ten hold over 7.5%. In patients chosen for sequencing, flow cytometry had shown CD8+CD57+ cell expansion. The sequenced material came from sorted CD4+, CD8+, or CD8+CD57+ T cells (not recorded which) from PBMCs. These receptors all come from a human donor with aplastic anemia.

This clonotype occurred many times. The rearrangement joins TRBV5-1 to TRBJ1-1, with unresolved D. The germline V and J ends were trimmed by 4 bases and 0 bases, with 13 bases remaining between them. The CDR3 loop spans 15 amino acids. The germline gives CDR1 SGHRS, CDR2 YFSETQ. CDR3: CASSLRTVMNTEAFF. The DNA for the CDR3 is TGCGCCAGCAGCCTAAGGACCGTTATGAACACTGAAGCTTTCTTT.

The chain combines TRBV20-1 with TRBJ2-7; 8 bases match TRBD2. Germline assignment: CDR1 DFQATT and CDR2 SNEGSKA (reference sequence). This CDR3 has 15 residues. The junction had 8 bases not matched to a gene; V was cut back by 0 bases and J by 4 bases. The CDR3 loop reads CSARDVASGSYEQYF. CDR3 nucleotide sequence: TGCAGTGCTAGAGATGTGGCTAGCGGGTCATACGAGCAGTACTTC.

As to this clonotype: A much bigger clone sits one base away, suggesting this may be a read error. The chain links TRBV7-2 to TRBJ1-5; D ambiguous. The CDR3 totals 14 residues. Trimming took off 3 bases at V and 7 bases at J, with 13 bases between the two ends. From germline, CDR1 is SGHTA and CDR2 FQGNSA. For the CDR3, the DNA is TGTGCCAGCAGCTTGGATCCGGTGGACCAGCCCCAGCATTTT. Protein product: CASSLDPVDQPQHF.

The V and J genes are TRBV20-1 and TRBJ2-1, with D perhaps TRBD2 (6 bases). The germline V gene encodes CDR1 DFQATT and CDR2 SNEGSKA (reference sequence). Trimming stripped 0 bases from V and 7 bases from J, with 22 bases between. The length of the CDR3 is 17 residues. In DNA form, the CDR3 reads TGCAGTGCTAGAGATAACTTGAGGGCGGGGCCGAAAAATGAGCAGTTCTTC. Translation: CSARDNLRAGPKNEQFF.

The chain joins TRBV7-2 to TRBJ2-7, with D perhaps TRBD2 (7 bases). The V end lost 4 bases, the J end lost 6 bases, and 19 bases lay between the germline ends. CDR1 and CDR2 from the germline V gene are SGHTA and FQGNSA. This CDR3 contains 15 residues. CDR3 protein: CASSSEGGRIGEQYF. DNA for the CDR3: TGTGCCAGCAGCTCGGAGGGGGGGCGTATCGGCGAGCAGTACTTC. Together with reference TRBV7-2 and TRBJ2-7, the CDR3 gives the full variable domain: GAGVSQSPSNKVTEKGKDVELRCDPISGHTALYWYRQSLGQGLEFLIYFQGNSAPDKSGLPSDRFSAERTGGSVSTLTIQRTQQEDSAVYLCASSSEGGRIGEQYFGPGTRLTVT.

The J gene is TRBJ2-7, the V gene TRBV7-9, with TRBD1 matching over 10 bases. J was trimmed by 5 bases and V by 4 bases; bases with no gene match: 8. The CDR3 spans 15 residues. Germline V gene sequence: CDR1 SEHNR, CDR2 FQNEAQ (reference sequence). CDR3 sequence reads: CASSSLGQGVDEQYF. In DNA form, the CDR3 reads TGTGCCAGCAGCTCACTCGGACAGGGGGTCGACGAGCAGTACTTC.

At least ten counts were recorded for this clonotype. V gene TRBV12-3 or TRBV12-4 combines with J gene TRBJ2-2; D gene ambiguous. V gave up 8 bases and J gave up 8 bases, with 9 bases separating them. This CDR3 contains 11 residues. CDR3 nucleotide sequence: TGTGCCAGCTGCTCCGTTGGGGAGCTGTTTTTT. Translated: CASCSVGELFF.

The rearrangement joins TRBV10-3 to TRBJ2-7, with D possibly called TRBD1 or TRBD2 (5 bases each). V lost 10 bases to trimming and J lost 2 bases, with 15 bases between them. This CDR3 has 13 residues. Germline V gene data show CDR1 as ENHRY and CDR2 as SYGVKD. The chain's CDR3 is CATKVEDTYEQYF. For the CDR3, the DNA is TGTGCCACAAAAGTGGAGGACACCTACGAGCAGTACTTC.

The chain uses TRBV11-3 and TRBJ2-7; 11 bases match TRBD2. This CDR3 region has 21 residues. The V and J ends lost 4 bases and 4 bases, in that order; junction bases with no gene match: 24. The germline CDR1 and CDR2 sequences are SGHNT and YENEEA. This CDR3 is CASSSKETSGGRDDAKYEQYF. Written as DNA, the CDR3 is TGTGCCAGCAGCTCCAAAGAAACTAGCGGGGGTAGGGATGACGCCAAATACGAGCAGTACTTC.

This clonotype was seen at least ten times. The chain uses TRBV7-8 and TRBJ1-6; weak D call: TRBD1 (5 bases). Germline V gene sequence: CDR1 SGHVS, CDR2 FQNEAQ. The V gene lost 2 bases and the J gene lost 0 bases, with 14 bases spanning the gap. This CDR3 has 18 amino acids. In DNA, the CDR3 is TGTGCCAGCAGCTTACCGGGACCTCAAAGCTCCTATAATTCACCCCTCCACTTT. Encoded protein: CASSLPGPQSSYNSPLHF. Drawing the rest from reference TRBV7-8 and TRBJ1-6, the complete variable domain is GAGVSQSPRYKVAKRGQDVALRCDPISGHVSLFWYQQALGQGPEFLTYFQNEAQLDKSGLPSDRFFAERPEGSVSTLKIQRTQQEDSAVYLCASSLPGPQSSYNSPLHFGNGTRLTVT.

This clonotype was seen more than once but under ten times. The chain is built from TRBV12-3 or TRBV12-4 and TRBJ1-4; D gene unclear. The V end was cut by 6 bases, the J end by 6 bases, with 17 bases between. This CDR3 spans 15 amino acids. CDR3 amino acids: CASRSYIGLDEKLFF. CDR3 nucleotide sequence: TGTGCCAGCAGATCCTATATAGGTTTGGATGAAAAACTGTTTTTT.

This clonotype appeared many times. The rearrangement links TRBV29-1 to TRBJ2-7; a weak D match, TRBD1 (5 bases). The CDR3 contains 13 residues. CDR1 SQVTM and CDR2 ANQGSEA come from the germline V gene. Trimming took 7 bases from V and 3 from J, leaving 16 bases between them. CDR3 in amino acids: CSATDSSLYEQYF. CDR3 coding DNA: TGCAGCGCTACCGACAGCAGCCTCTACGAGCAGTACTTC.

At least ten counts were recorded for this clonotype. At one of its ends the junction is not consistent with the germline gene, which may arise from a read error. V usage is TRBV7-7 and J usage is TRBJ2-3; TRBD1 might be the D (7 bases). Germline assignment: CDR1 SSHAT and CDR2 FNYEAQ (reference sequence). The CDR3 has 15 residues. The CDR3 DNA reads TGTGCTAGCAGCTCTAGGGGCAGGGGGGAAGATACGCAGTATTTT. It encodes CASSSRGRGEDTQYF. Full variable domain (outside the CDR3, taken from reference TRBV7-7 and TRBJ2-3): GAGVSQSPRYKVTKRGQDVTLRCDPISSHATLYWYQQALGQGPEFLTYFNYEAQPDKSGLPSDRFSAERPEGSISTLTIQRTEQRDSAMYRCASSSRGRGEDTQYFGPGTRLTVL.

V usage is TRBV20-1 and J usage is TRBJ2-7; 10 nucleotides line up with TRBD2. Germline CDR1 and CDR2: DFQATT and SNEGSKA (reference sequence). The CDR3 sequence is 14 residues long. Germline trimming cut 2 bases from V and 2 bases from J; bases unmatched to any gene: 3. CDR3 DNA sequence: TGCAGTGCTAGATTTAGCGGGGGGCCCTACGAGCAGTACTTC. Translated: CSARFSGGPYEQYF.

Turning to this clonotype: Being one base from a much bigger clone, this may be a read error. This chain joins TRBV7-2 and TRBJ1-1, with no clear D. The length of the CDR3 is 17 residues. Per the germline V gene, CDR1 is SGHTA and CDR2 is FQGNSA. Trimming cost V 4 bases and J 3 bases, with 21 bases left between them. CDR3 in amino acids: CASSYGVLDPLHTEAFF. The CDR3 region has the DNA TGTGCCAGCAGCTATGGGGTTTTGGACCCACTACACACTGAAGCTTTCTTT.

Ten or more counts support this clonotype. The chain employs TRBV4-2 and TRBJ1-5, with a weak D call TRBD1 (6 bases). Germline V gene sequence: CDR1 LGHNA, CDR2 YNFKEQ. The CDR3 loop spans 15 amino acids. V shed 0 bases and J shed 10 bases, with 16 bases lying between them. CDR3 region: CASSQDLGQIPPQHF. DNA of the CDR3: TGTGCCAGCAGCCAAGATCTAGGACAGATTCCACCCCAGCATTTT.

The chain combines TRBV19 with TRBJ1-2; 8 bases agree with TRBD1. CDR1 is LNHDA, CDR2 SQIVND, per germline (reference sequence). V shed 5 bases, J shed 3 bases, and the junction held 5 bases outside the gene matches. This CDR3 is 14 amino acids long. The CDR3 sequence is CASSDQDRDYGYTF. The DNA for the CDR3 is TGTGCCAGTAGTGACCAGGACAGGGACTATGGCTACACCTTC.

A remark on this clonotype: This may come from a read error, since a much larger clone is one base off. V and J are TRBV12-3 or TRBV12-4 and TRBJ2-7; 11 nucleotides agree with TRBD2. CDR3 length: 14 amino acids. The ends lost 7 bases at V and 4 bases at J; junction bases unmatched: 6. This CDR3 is CASTEGLADYEQYF. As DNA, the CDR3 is TGTGCCAGCACCGAGGGACTAGCGGATTACGAGCAGTACTTC.

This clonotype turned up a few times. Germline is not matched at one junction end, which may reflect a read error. In DNA, the CDR3 is TGCGCCAGCAGTGGGGACACGGACTACGAGCAGTACTTC. Translating it yields CASSGDTDYEQYF. The chain joins TRBV27 to TRBJ2-7; maybe TRBD1 (6 bases). From germline, CDR1 is MNHEY and CDR2 SMNVEV (reference sequence). The CDR3 loop spans 13 amino acids.

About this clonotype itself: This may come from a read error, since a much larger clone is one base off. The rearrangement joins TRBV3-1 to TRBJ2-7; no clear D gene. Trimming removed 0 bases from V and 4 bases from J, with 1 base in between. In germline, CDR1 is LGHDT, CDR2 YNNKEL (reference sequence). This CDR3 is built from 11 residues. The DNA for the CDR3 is TGTGCCAGCAGCCAAGATTACGAGCAGTACTTC. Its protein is CASSQDYEQYF.